This T cell receptor (beta chain) was found in a study of shared clonotypes between healthy human individuals. The wider study: Used for every donor were three CD4 naive, three CD4 memory, two CD8 naive and one CD8 memory plate. General study findings and limits: Sequencing depth was predicted to influence how clonotypes are shared among donors.

Sequencing was at deep level. In the original analysis: Filtering differed because ImmunoSEQ produced junction-only sequences that carried no quality scores. Assay: immunoSEQ multiplex PCR; the TCRdb copy retains only in-frame clones and omits some. Clone size and V and J calls were adopted from that table, with D and trimming inferred from the DNA. The repertoire holds 2,500,000 or so clones, with roughly 92% as singletons. CDR3 size: 14 residues. Germline V lookup: CDR1 SNHLY, CDR2 FYNNEI. V shed 4 bases, J shed 5 bases, and the junction held 7 bases outside the gene matches. A note on this clone: The antigen remains undetermined.

This chain uses TRBV2 with TRBJ1-1; TRBD1 aligns across 7 bases. The sequence came from a man aged 18 to 30 in good health. The sequenced sample was naive CD4+ T cells sorted from blood. As to subset: CD45RA+ positively selected. The CDR3 reads CASSVQLQGTEAFF. CDR3 nucleotide sequence: TGTGCCAGCAGTGTTCAATTACAGGGGACTGAAGCTTTCTTT.